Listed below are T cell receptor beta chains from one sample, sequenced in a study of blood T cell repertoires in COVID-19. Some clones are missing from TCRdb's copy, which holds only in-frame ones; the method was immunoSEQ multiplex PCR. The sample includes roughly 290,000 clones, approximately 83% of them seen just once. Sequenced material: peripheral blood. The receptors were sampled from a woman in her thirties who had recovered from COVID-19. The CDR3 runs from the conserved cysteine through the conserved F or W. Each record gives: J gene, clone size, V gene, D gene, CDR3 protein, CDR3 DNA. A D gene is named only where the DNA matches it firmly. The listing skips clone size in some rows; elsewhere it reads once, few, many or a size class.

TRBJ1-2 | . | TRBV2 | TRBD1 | CASMGQGTYGYTF | TGTGCCAGCATGGGACAGGGGACCTATGGCTACACCTTC
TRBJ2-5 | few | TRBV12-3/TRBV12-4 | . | CASSGETQYF | TGTGCCAGTTCAGGGGAGACCCAGTACTTC
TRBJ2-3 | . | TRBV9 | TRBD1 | CASRGQGTQYF | TGTGCCAGCAGGGGACAGGGGACGCAGTATTTT
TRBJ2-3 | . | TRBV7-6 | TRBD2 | CASSPPEAGDTDTQYF | TGTGCCAGCAGCCCCCCAGAAGCGGGAGACACAGATACGCAGTATTTT
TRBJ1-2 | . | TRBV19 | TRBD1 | CASSTKSDRDREDYGYTF | TGTGCCAGTAGTACGAAGAGTGACCGGGACAGGGAGGACTATGGCTACACCTTC
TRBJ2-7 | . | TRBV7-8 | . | CASSSFTGSGEQYF | TGTGCCAGCAGCTCATTTACAGGGTCAGGCGAGCAGTACTTC
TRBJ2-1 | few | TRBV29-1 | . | CSVEDATTNEQFF | TGCAGCGTTGAAGATGCGACAACAAATGAGCAGTTCTTC
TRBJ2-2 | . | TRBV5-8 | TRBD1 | CASSHIRDRATGELFF | TGTGCCAGCAGCCATATTCGGGACAGGGCCACCGGGGAGCTGTTTTTT
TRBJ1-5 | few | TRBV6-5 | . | CASSYLGGGQPQHF | TGTGCCAGCAGTTACTTGGGGGGAGGGCAGCCCCAGCATTTT
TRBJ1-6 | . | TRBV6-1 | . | CASSEGSGLNSPLHF | TGTGCCAGCAGTGAAGGGTCAGGGTTGAATTCACCCCTCCACTTT
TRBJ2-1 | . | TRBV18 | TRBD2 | CASSPASGSYEQFF | TGTGCCAGCTCACCAGCTAGCGGGAGCTACGAGCAGTTCTTC
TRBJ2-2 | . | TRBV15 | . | CATSKGQYTGELFF | TGTGCCACCAGCAAAGGACAGTACACCGGGGAGCTGTTTTTT
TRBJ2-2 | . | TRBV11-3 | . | CASSLARWGTIGNGELFF | TGTGCCAGCAGCTTAGCCCGCTGGGGGACAATCGGTAACGGGGAGCTGTTTTTT
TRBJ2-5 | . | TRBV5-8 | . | CASSGGTGVGETQYF | TGTGCCAGCAGTGGCGGGACCGGGGTGGGGGAGACCCAGTACTTC
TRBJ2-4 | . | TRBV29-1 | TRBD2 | CSVARGGDIQYF | TGCAGCGTTGCCCGGGGGGGTGACATTCAGTACTTC
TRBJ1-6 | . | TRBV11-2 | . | CASSLTVGQGDSPLHF | TGTGCCAGCAGCTTAACAGTCGGCCAGGGTGATTCACCCCTCCACTTT
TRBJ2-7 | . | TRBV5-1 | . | CASSSQPTDSYEQYF | TGCGCCAGCAGCTCCCAGCCGACAGACTCCTACGAGCAGTACTTC
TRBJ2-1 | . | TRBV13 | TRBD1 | CASSLRAGTGAFREQFF | TGTGCCAGCAGCCTCCGAGCCGGGACAGGGGCCTTCAGGGAGCAGTTCTTC
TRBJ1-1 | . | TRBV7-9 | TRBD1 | CASSSATGVYTEAFF | TGTGCCAGCAGCTCGGCTACAGGGGTCTACACTGAAGCTTTCTTT
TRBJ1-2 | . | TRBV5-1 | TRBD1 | CASSSGTTGGYGYTF | TGCGCCAGCAGCTCCGGAACGACAGGGGGCTATGGCTACACCTTC
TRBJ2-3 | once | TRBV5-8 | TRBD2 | CASSLGGLAGLTDTQYF | TGTGCCAGCAGCTTGGGGGGACTAGCGGGGCTCACAGATACGCAGTATTTT
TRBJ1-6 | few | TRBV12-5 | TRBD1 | CASGPGQGGSPLHF | TGTGCTAGTGGTCCCGGACAGGGGGGTTCACCCCTCCACTTT
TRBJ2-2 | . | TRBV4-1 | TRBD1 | CASSPGLTGGIRELFF | TGCGCCAGCAGCCCAGGTTTAACAGGGGGAATCCGGGAGCTGTTTTTT
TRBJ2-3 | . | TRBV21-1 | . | CASRELADSTDTQYF | TGTGCCAGCAGGGAACTAGCGGATAGCACAGATACGCAGTATTTT
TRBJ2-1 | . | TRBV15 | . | CATSRDDSPYNEQFF | TGTGCCACCAGCAGAGATGACAGCCCTTACAATGAGCAGTTCTTC
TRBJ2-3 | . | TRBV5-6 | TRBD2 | CASSLHRLAGLADTQYF | TGTGCCAGCAGCTTGCATCGTCTAGCGGGGTTGGCAGATACGCAGTATTTT
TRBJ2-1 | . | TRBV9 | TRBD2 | CASSYRDYLNEQFF | TGTGCCAGCAGTTACCGGGACTACCTCAATGAGCAGTTCTTC
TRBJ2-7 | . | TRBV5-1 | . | CASSLEGGTPRSYEQYF | TGCGCCAGCAGCTTGGAAGGTGGGACACCGCGCTCCTACGAGCAGTACTTC
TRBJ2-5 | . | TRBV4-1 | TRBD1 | CASSQGTGGAETQYF | TGCGCCAGCAGCCAAGGGACAGGGGGCGCGGAGACCCAGTACTTC
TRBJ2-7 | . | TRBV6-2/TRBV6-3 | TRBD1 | CASSDLPGQGVYEQYF | TGTGCCAGCAGTGACCTACCGGGACAGGGGGTCTACGAGCAGTACTTC
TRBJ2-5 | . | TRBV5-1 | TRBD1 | CASSWGGQGLQETQYF | TGCGCCAGCAGCTGGGGGGGACAGGGCCTACAAGAGACCCAGTACTTC
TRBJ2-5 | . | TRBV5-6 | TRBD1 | CASSSGTGNGETQYF | TGTGCCAGCAGCTCGGGGACAGGGAATGGAGAGACCCAGTACTTC
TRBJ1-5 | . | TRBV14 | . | CASSQDRGYSNQPQHF | TGTGCCAGCAGCCAAGATAGAGGATATAGCAATCAGCCCCAGCATTTT
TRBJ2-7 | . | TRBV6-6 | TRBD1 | CASSTQGIPPYEQYF | TGTGCCAGCAGTACACAGGGGATCCCCCCCTACGAGCAGTACTTC
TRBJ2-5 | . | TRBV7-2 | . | CASRLHRGEETQYF | TGTGCCAGCAGACTACACCGGGGAGAAGAGACCCAGTACTTC
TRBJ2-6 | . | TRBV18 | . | CASSQQMGAGANVLTF | TGTGCCAGCTCACAACAGATGGGAGCTGGGGCCAACGTCCTGACTTTC
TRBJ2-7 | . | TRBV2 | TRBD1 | CASSDTGTVYEQYF | TGTGCCAGCAGCGATACCGGGACAGTCTACGAGCAGTACTTC
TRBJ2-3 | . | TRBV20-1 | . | CSASRLARGDTQYF | TGCAGTGCTAGTAGGTTAGCTCGGGGAGATACGCAGTATTTT
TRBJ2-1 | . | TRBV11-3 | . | CASSPRTGVNEQFF | TGTGCCAGCAGCCCACGTACCGGGGTTAATGAGCAGTTCTTC
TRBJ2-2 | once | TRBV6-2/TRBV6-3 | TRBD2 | CASSSGREDGELFF | TGTGCCAGCAGTAGCGGGAGGGAGGACGGGGAGCTGTTTTTT